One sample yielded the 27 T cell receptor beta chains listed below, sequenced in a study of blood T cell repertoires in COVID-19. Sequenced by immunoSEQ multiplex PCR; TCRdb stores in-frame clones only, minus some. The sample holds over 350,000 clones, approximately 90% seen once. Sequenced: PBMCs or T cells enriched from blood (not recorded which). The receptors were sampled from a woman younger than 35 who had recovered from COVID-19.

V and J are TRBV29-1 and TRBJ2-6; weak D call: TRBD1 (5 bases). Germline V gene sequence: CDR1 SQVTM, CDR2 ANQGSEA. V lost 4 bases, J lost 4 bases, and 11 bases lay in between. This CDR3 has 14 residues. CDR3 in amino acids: CSVVWGVGANVLTF. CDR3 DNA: TGCAGCGTTGTTTGGGGCGTGGGGGCCAACGTCCTGACTTTC.

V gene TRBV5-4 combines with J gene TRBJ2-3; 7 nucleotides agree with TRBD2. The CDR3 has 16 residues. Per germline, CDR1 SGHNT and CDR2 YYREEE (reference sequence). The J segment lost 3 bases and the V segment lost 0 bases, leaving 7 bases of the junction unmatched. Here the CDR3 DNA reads TGTGCCAGCAGCTTGGGTGGCGGGGGAGGAACAGATACGCAGTATTTT. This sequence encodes CASSLGGGGGTDTQYF.

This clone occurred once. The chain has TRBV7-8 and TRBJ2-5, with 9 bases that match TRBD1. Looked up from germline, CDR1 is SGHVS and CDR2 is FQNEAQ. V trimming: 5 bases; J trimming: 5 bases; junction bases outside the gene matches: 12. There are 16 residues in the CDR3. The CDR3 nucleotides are TGTGCCAGCAGCCCCTCCGGGACAGGGTTTGAGGAGACCCAGTACTTC. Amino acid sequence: CASSPSGTGFEETQYF.

CDR3 loop: CASSHEGGGDEETQYF. Written as DNA, the CDR3 is TGTGCCAGCAGCCACGAAGGGGGGGGAGACGAGGAGACCCAGTACTTC. The V and J genes are TRBV4-2 and TRBJ2-5, with a possible D match to TRBD2 (7 bases). CDR1 and CDR2 (germline): LGHNA, YNFKEQ. Trimming took off 3 bases at V and 5 bases at J, with 19 bases between the two ends. The length of the CDR3 is 16 residues.

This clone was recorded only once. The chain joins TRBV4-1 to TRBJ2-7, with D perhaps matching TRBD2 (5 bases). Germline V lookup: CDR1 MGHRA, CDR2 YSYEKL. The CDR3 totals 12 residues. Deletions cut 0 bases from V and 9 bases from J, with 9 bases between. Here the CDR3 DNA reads TGCGCCAGCAGCCAAGACGCGGGCGGGCAGTACTTC. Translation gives CASSQDAGGQYF.

The CDR3 bases are TGTGCCAGCAGTATAGCGGGGGGGCACCCAGATACGCAGTATTTT. Translation gives CASSIAGGHPDTQYF. The chain combines TRBV6-1 with TRBJ2-3; 11 positions match TRBD2. The CDR3 sequence is 15 residues long. Losses at the gene ends were 5 bases for V and 4 bases for J; bases not matched to a gene: 5. Germline CDR1 and CDR2: MNHNS and SASEGT.

As DNA, the CDR3 is TGTGCCAGCAGCCGGGGGGGTCAGGGCAAAAACATTCAGTACTTC. The encoded protein is CASSRGGQGKNIQYF. This rearrangement joins TRBV7-2 to TRBJ2-4; 8 bases agree with TRBD2. CDR3 length equals 15 residues. Germline values: CDR1 SGHTA, CDR2 FQGNSA. V dropped 5 bases and J dropped 3; count of bases not matched to a gene: 6.

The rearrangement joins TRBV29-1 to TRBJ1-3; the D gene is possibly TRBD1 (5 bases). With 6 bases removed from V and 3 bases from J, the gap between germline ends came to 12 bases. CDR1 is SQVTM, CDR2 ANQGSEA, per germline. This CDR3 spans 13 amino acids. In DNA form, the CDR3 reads TGCAGCGTCGTCGCAGGGATTGGAAACACCATATATTTT. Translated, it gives CSVVAGIGNTIYF.

CDR3 DNA: TGCGCCAGCAGCGAGGTACTTGCAGCTTCCTCCTACGAGCAGTACTTC. As protein: CASSEVLAASSYEQYF. The V call is TRBV5-1, the J call TRBJ2-7; D remains ambiguous. Germline values: CDR1 SGHRS, CDR2 YFSETQ. The CDR3 is made up of 16 amino acids. The V end was cut by 4 bases, the J end by 0 bases, with 17 bases between.

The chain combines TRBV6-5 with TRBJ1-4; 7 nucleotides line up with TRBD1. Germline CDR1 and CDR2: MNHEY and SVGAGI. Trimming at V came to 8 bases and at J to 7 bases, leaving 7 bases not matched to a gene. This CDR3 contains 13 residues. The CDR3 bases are TGTGCCAGCCTACAGGGGATTGGTGAAAAACTGTTTTTT. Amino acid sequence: CASLQGIGEKLFF.

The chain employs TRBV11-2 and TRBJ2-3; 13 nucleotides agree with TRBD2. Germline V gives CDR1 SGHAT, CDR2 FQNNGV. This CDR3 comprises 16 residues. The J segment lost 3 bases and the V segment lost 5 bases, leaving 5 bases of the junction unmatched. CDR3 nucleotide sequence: TGTGCCAGCAGCCCGCGGACTAGCGGGAGTACAGATACGCAGTATTTT. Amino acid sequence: CASSPRTSGSTDTQYF.

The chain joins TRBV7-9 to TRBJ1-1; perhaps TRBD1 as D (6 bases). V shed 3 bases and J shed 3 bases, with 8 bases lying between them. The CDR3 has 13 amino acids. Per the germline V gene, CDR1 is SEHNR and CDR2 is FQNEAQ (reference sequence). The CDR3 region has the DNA TGTGCCAGCAGCTTCCCAGGGGACACTGAAGCTTTCTTT. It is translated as CASSFPGDTEAFF. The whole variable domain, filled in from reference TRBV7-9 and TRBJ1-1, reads DTGVSQNPRHKITKRGQNVTFRCDPISEHNRLYWYRQTLGQGPEFLTYFQNEAQLEKSRLLSDRFSAERPKGSFSTLEIQRTEQGDSAMYLCASSFPGDTEAFFGQGTRLTVV.

The CDR3 nucleotides read TGTGCCAGCAGCTCGGACAGGCCTTATAGCAATCAGCCCCAGCATTTT. Encoded protein: CASSSDRPYSNQPQHF. V usage is TRBV2 and J usage is TRBJ1-5; TRBD1 agrees at 7 bases. Germline CDR1 reads SNHLY; CDR2 reads FYNNEI. Unmatched junction bases numbered 8, after V lost 6 bases and J lost 0 bases. The CDR3 totals 16 residues.

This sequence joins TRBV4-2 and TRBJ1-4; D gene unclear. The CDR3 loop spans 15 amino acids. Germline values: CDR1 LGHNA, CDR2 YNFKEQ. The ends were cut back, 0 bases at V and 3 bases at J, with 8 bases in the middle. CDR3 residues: CASSQEERANEKLFF. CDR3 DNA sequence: TGTGCCAGCAGCCAAGAAGAGAGGGCTAATGAAAAACTGTTTTTT.

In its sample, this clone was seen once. The CDR3 DNA reads TGCGCCAGCAGCTTGTGGAGACAGCCTAATTCACCCCTCCACTTT. Translating it yields CASSLWRQPNSPLHF. V usage is TRBV5-1 and J usage is TRBJ1-6; D might be TRBD1 (5 bases). The V end was cut by 1 base, the J end by 6 bases, with 11 bases between. Looked up from germline, CDR1 is SGHRS and CDR2 is YFSETQ. The CDR3 covers 15 residues.

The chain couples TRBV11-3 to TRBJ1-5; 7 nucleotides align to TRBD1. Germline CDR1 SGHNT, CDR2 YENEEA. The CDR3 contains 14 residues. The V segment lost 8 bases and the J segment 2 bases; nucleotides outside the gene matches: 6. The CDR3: CASPLQGCNQPQHF. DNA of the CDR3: TGTGCCAGCCCCCTACAGGGGTGCAATCAGCCCCAGCATTTT.

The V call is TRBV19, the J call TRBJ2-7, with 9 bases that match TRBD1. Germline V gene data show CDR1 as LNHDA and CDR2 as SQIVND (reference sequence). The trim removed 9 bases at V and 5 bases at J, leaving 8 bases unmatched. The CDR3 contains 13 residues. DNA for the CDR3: TGTGCCAGCTCCGGGACAGGGTACAACGAGCAGTACTTC. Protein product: CASSGTGYNEQYF. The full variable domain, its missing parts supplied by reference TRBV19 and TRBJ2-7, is DGGITQSPKYLFRKEGQNVTLSCEQNLNHDAMYWYRQDPGQGLRLIYYSQIVNDFQKGDIAEGYSVSREKKESFPLTVTSAQKNPTAFYLCASSGTGYNEQYFGPGTRLTVT.

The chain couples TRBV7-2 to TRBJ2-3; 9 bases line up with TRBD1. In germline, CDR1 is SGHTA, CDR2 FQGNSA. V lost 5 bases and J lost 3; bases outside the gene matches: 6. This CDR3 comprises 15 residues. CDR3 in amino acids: CASSGLGQGTDTQYF. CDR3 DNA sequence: TGTGCCAGCAGCGGCCTGGGACAGGGTACAGATACGCAGTATTTT.

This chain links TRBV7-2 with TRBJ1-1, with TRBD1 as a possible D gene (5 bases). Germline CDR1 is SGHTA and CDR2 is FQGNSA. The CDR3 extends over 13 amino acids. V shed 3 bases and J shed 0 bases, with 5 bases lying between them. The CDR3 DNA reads TGTGCCAGCAGCTTGACAGTGAACACTGAAGCTTTCTTT. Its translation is CASSLTVNTEAFF. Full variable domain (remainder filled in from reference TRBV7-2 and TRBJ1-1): GAGVSQSPSNKVTEKGKDVELRCDPISGHTALYWYRQSLGQGLEFLIYFQGNSAPDKSGLPSDRFSAERTGGSVSTLTIQRTQQEDSAVYLCASSLTVNTEAFFGQGTRLTVV.

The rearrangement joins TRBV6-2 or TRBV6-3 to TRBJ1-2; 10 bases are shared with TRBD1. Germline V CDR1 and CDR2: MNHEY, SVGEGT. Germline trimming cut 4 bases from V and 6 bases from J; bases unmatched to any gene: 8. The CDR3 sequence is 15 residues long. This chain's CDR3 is CASSSPDRGLNGYTF. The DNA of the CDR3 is TGTGCCAGCAGTTCCCCTGACAGGGGGCTAAATGGCTACACCTTC.

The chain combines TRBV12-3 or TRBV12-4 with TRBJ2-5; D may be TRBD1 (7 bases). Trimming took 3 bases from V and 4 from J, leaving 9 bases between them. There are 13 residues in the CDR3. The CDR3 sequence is CASSFQGGETQYF. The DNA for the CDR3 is TGTGCCAGCAGTTTCCAGGGGGGAGAGACCCAGTACTTC.

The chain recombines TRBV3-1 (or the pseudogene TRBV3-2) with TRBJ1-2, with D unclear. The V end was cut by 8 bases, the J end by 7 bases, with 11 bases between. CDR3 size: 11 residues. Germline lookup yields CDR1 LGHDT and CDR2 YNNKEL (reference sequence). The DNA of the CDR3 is TGTGCCAGCTGGGGAGAGGGTGGCTACACCTTC. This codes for CASWGEGGYTF.

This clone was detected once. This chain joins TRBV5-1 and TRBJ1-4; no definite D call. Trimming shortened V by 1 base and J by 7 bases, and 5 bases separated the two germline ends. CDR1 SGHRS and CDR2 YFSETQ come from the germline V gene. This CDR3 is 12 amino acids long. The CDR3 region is CASSLNGEKLFF. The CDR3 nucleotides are TGCGCCAGCAGCTTGAACGGTGAAAAACTGTTTTTT.

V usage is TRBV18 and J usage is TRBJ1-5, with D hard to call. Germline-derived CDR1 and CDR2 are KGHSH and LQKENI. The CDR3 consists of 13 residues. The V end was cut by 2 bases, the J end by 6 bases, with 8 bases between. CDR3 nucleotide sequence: TGTGCCAGCTCACCAGGGCCGTCTCAGCCCCAGCATTTT. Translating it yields CASSPGPSQPQHF.

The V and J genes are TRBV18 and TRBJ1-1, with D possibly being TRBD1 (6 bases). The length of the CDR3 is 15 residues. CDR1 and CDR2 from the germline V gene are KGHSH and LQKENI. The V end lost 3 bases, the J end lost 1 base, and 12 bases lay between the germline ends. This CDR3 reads CASSPRGGANTEAFF. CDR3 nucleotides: TGTGCCAGCTCACCCCGAGGGGGGGCGAACACTGAAGCTTTCTTT.

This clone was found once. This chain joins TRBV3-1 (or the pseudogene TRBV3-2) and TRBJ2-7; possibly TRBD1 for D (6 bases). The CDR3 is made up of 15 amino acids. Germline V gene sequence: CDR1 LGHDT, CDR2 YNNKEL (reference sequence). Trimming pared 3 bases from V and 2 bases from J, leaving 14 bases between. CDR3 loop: CASSHRGQIPYEQYF. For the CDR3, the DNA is TGTGCCAGCAGCCACCGAGGACAGATCCCCTACGAGCAGTACTTC.

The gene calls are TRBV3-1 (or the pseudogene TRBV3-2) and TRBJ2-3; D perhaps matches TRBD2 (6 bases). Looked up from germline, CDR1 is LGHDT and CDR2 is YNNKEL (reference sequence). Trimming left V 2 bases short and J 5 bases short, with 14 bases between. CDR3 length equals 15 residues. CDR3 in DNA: TGTGCCAGCAGCCAAAAGGGCGGAGGGGAAGATACGCAGTATTTT. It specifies CASSQKGGGEDTQYF.